The T cell receptor beta chain described here comes from a study of spatial heterogeneity in lung cancer. Study-level background: The approximately 70 donors had untreated early-stage non-small cell lung cancer. Median follow-up for sequenced PBMC samples was 2 to 3 years after resection, when such samples existed. The study, taken as a whole, reports: Circulating ubiquitous expanded tumor TCRs were observed more frequently at resection than at follow-up.

This sample's time point: blood at routine non-recurrence follow-up after resection. Tumor, nontumor lung or frozen PBMC supplied whole RNA that was sequenced unsorted. This clonotype occurred a few times. The antigen is not known. TCRdb re-called the 5' RACE reads with MiXCR, one entry per CDR3 protein. The sample includes 110,000 or so distinct CDR3 sequences, roughly a tenth seen only once; the top ten take 20% to 25%. The CDR3 consists of 13 residues. From germline, CDR1 is SGHVS and CDR2 FNYEAQ. The V gene end was trimmed by 5 bases and the J gene end by 4 bases; junction bases not matched to a gene: 3.

The chain links TRBV7-6 to TRBJ1-1; 8 bases align to TRBD1. The source is a female donor with early-stage non-small cell lung cancer. This sample comprised PBMCs, obtained at follow-up. As DNA, the CDR3 is TGTGCCAGCAGCAAGGACAGGGCCACTGAAGCTTTCTTT. As protein: CASSKDRATEAFF.